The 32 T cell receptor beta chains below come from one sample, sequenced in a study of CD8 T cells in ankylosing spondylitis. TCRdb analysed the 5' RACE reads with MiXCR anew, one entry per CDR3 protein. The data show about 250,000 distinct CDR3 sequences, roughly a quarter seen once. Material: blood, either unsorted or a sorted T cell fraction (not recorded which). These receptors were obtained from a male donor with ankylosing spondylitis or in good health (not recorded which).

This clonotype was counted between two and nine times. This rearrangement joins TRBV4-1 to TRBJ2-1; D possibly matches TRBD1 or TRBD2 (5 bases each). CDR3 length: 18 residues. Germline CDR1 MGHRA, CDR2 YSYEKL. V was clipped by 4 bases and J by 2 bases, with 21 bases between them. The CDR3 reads CASSPRPSGEGPYNEQFF. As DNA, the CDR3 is TGCGCCAGCAGCCCTCGGCCGTCGGGCGAGGGACCCTACAATGAGCAGTTCTTC.

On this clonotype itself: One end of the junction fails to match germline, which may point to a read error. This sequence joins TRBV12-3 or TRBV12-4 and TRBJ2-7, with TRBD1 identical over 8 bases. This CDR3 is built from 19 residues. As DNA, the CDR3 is TGTACCAGCAGTTCAGCAGGGGGCAACTTCGCTTATGTTCCTTACGAGCAGTACTTC. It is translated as CTSSSAGGNFAYVPYEQYF.

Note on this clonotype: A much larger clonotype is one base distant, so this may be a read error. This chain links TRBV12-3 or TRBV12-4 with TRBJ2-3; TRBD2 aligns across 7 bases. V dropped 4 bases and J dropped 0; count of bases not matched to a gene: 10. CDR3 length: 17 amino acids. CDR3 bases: TGTGCCAGCAGTTCCACCCCCGGGGGGACTAGCACAGATACGCAGTATTTT. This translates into CASSSTPGGTSTDTQYF.

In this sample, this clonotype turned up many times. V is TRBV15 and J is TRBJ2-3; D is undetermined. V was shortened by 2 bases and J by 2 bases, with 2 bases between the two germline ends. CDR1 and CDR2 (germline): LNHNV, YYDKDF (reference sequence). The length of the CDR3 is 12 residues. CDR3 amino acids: CATSRPTDTQYF. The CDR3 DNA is TGTGCCACCAGCAGACCCACAGATACGCAGTATTTT.

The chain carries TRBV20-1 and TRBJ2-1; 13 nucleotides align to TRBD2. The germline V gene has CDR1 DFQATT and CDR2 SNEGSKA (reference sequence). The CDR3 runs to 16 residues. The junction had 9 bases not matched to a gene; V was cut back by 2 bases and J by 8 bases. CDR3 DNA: TGCAGTGCTAGATACGTCACTAGCGGGGGGGCCGATGAGCAGTTCTTC. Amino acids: CSARYVTSGGADEQFF.

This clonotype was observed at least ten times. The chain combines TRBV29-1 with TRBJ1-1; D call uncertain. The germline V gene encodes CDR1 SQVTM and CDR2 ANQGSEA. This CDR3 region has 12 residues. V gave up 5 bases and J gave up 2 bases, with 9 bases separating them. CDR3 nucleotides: TGCAGCGTTTCGGAGCGAAACACTGAAGCTTTCTTT. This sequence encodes CSVSERNTEAFF.

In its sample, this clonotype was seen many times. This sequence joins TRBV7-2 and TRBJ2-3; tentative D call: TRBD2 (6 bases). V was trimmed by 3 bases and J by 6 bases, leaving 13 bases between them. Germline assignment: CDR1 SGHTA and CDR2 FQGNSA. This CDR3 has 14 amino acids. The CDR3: CASSLGSRGDTQYF. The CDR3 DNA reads TGTGCCAGCAGCTTGGGCAGTCGGGGGGATACGCAGTATTTT.

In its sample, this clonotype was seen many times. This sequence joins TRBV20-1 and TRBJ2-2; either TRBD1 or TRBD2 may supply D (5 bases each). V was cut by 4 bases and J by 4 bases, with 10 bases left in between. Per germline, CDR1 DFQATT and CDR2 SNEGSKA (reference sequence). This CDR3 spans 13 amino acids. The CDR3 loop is CSATSGGTGELFF. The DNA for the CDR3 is TGCAGTGCTACGAGTGGGGGCACCGGGGAGCTGTTTTTT.

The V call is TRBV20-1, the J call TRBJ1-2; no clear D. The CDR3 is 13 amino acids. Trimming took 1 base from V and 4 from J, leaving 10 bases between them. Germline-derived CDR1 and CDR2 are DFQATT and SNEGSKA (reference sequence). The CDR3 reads CSARGGIGYGYTF. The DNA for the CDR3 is TGCAGTGCTAGAGGGGGTATTGGCTATGGCTACACCTTC.

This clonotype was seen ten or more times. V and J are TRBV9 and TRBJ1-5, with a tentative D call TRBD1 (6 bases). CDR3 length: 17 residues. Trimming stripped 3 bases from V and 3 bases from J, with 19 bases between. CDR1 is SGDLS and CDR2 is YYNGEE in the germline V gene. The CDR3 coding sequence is TGTGCCAGCAGCGGGGGGACAAAACCGAGCATCAATCAGCCCCAGCATTTT. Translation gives CASSGGTKPSINQPQHF. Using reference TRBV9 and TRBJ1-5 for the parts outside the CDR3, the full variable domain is DSGVTQTPKHLITATGQRVTLRCSPRSGDLSVYWYQQSLDQGLQFLIQYYNGEERAKGNILERFSAQQFPDLHSELNLSSLELGDSALYFCASSGGTKPSINQPQHFGDGTRLSIL.

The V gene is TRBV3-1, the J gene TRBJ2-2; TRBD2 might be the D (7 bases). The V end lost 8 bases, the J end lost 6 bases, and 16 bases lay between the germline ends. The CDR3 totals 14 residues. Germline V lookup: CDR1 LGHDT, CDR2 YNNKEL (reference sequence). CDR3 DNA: TGTGCCAGCTGCCGGGGGGCGACCCCCGGGGAGCTGTTTTTT. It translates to CASCRGATPGELFF.

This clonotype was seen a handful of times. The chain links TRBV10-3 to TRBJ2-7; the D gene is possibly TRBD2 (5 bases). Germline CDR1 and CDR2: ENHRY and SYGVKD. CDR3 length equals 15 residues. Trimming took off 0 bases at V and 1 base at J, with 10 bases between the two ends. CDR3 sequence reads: CAISESFGMSYEQYF. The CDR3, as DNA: TGTGCCATCAGTGAGTCGTTCGGGATGTCCTACGAGCAGTACTTC.

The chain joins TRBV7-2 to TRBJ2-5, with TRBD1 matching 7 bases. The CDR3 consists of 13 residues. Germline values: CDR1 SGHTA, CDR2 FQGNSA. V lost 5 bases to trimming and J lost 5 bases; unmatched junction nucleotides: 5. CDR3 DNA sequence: TGTGCCAGCAGCGCAGGGGGTAGGGAGACCCAGTACTTC. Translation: CASSAGGRETQYF.

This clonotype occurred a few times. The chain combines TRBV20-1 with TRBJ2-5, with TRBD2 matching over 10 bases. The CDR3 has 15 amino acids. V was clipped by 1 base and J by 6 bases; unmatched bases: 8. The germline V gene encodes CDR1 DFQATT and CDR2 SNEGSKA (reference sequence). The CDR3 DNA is TGCAGTGCTAGAGTTTCAAGCGGGGGGGCGAAGACCCAGTACTTC. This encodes CSARVSSGGAKTQYF.

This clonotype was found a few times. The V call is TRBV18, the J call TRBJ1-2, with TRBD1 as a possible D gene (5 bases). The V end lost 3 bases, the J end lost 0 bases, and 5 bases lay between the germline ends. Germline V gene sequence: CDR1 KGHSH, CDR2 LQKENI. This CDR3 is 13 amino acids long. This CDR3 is CASSPDTNYGYTF. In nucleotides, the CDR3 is TGTGCCAGCTCACCGGACACTAACTATGGCTACACCTTC.

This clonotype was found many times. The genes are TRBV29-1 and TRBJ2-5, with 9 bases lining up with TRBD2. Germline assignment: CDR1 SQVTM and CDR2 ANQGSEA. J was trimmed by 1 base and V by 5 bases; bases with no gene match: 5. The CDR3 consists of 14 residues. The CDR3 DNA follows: TGCAGCGTTCAGCGCGGGGGGGGCCAAGAGACCCAGTACTTC. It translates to CSVQRGGGQETQYF.

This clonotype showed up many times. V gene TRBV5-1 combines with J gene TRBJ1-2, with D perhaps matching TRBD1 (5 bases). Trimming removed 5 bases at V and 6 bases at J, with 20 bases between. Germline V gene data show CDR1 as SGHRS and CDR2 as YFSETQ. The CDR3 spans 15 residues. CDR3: CASSNGGAESHGYTF. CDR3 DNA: TGCGCCAGCAGTAATGGAGGGGCCGAAAGCCATGGCTACACCTTC.

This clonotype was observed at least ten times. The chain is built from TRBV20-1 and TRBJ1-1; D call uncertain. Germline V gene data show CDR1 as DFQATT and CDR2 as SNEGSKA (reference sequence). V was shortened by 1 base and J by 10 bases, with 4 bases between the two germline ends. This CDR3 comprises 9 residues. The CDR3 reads CSARVRAFF. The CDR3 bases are TGCAGTGCTAGAGTAAGAGCTTTCTTT.

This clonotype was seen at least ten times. This CDR3 is CASSQGQGANTEAFF. DNA of the CDR3: TGCGCCAGCAGCCAGGGACAGGGGGCGAACACTGAAGCTTTCTTT. V is TRBV4-1 and J is TRBJ1-1; TRBD1 matches at 12 bases. The CDR3 sequence is 15 residues long. With V trimmed by 3 bases and J by 1 base, 0 bases remained unmatched. Germline assignment: CDR1 MGHRA and CDR2 YSYEKL.

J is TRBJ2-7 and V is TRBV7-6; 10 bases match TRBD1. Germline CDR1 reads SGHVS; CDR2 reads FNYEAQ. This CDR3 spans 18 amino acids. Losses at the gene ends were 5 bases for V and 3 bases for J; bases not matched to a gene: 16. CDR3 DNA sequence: TGTGCCAGCAGCCAGCTCCCCGGCGGGACAGGGGCGCTCTACGAGCAGTACTTC. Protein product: CASSQLPGGTGALYEQYF.

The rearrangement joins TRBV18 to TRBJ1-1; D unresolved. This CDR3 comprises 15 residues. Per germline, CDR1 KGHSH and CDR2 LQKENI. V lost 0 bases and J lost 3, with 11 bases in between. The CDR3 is CASSPPGIGHTEAFF. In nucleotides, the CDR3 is TGTGCCAGCTCACCACCGGGGATTGGGCACACTGAAGCTTTCTTT.

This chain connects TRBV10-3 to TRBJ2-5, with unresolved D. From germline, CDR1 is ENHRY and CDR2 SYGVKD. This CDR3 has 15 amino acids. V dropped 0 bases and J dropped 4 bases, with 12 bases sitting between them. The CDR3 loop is CAISESDAGGETQYF. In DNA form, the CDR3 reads TGTGCCATCAGTGAGTCGGATGCTGGTGGAGAGACCCAGTACTTC.

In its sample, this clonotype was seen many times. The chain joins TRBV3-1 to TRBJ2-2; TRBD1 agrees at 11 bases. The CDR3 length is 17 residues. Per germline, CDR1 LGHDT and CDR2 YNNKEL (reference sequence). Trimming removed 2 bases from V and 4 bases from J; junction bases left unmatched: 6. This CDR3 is CASSQNIGTGGTGELFF. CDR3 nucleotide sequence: TGTGCCAGCAGCCAAAATATTGGGACAGGGGGCACCGGGGAGCTGTTTTTT.

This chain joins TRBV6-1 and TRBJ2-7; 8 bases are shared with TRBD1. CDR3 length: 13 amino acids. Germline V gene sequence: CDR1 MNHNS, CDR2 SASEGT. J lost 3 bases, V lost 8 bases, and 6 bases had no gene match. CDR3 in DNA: TGTGCCAGCTCCCGGGACAGGTTCTACGAGCAGTACTTC. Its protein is CASSRDRFYEQYF.

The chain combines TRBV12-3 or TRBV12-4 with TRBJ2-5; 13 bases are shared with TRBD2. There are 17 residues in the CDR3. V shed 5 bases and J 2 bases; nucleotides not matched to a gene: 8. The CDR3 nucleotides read TGTGCCAGCAGTCAATACTCGGGACTAGCGGGGCAAGAGACCCAGTACTTC. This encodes CASSQYSGLAGQETQYF.

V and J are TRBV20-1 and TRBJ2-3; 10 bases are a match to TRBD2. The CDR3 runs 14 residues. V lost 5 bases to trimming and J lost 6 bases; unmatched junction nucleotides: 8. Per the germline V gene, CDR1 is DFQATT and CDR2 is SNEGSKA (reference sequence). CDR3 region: CSAVPSGGADTQYF. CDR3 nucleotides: TGCAGTGCTGTCCCCAGCGGGGGGGCCGATACGCAGTATTTT.

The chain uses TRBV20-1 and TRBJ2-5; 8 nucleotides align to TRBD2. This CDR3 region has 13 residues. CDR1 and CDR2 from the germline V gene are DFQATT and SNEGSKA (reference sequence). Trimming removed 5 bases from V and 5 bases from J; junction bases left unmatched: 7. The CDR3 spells CSARTSWGETQYF. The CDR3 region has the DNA TGCAGTGCTCGGACTAGCTGGGGGGAGACCCAGTACTTC.

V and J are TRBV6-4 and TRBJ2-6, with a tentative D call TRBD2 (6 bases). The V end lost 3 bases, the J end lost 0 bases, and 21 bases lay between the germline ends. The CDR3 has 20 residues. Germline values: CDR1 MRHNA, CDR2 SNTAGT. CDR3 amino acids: CASSDRPPWRGYSGANVLTF. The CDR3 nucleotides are TGTGCCAGCAGTGATCGCCCCCCCTGGCGGGGATACTCTGGGGCCAACGTCCTGACTTTC.

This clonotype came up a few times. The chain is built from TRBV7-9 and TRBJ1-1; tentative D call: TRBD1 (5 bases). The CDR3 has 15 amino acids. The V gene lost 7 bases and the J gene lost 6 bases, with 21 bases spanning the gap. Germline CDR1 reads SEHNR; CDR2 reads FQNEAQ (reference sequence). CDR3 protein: CASTQGRPTVSEAFF. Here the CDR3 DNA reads TGTGCCAGCACCCAGGGACGGCCTACCGTGTCTGAAGCTTTCTTT.

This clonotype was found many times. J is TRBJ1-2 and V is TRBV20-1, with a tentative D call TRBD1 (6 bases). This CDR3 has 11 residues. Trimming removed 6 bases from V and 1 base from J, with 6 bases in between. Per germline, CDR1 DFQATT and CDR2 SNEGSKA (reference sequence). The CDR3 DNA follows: TGCAGTGCGGACAGTAACTATGGCTACACCTTC. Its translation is CSADSNYGYTF.

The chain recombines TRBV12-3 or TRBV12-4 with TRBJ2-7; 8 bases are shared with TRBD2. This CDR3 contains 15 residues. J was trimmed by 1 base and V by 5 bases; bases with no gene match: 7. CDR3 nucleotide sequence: TGTGCCAGCAGTCGGACTAGCAGGACTTCCTACGAGCAGTACTTC. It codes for CASSRTSRTSYEQYF.

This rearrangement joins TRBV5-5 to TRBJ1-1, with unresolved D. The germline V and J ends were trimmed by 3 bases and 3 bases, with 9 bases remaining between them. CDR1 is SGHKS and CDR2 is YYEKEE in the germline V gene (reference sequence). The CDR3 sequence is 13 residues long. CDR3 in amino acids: CASSSRRDTEAFF. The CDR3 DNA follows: TGTGCCAGCAGCTCGAGGCGGGACACTGAAGCTTTCTTT.